This T cell receptor beta chain was observed in a study of regulatory T cells in long-lasting Graves disease. At the level of the study: The term persistent Graves' disease signified upward of 5 years on antithyroid drugs with positive TSH receptor antibodies. Findings and limits, study-wide: Having only a small sample size may have limited accuracy. With under 3,500 shared public clonotypes, persistent patients exceeded new patients, who shared more than 750. Persistent cases favored TRBV28, TRBJ1-2 and TRBJ2-5.

Described time point: persistent/refractory GD, antithyroid drugs over 5 years with positive TRAb. After RNA was extracted from PBMCs, the TCR library was made from it. The germline V gene encodes CDR1 SGHRS and CDR2 YFSETQ. The CDR3 is 15 amino acids. V was cut by 0 bases and J by 8 bases, with 14 bases left in between. iRepertoire HTBI primers and Arm-PCR of CDR3 regions built TCR beta libraries. TCRdb processed the multiplex PCR reads anew with MiXCR; each CDR3 protein has one entry. Of over 450,000 distinct CDR3 sequences listed, about 22% are singletons. This clonotype was observed a handful of times. Its specificity is not known.

The chain joins TRBV5-1 to TRBJ1-4; D perhaps matches TRBD1 (6 bases). The clonotype comes from a female donor with Graves disease. The sample consisted of peripheral blood mononuclear cells (PBMCs), taken when the disease was refractory, from a patient treated with antithyroid drugs. CDR3 sequence reads: CASSLAPGGGEKLFF. The DNA of the CDR3 is TGCGCCAGCAGCTTGGCCCCCGGCGGGGGCGAAAAACTGTTTTTT.